Described below is a single TCR beta chain sequence and its context. This entry belongs to a study of metastatic and nonmetastatic thyroid tumors. TCRdb re-clonotyped the PCR reads via MiXCR. The repertoire consists of under 20,000 clones, with around 28% occurring once and the leading ten covering about 13%. Every patient was untreated before thyroid surgery. The germline V and J ends were trimmed by 2 bases and 4 bases, with 18 bases remaining between them. From germline, CDR1 is MNHNS and CDR2 SASEGT. The CDR3 totals 17 residues. The sequenced material came from tumor tissue. This receptor was taken from a female donor with papillary thyroid cancer or a benign thyroid nodule (not recorded which). Some clones in this sample may be carry-over from other donors' samples. The chain recombines TRBV6-1 with TRBJ1-3; possible D gene TRBD1, 5 bases. The chain's CDR3 is CASSEIEGLAKGNTIYF. The CDR3, as DNA: TGTGCCAGCAGTGAAATAGAGGGGCTAGCGAAGGGAAACACCATATATTTT.